The rows below give T cell receptor beta chains drawn from one sample of a study of early T cells in non-severe SARS-CoV-2 infection. A single record per CDR3 protein comes from TCRdb applying MiXCR to the 5' RACE reads. The table lists about 64,000 distinct CDR3 sequences, 7.5% to 9% of them singletons. Specimen: whole blood, collected at baseline. The receptor set was obtained from an adult who was a healthcare worker with PCR-confirmed SARS-CoV-2 infection or an uninfected control (not recorded which). The CDR3 runs from the conserved cysteine through the conserved F or W. The D gene is left open where the match is weak. A row's size may be missing; if present it is once, few, many or a size class.

v_call: TRBV12-3/TRBV12-4
d_call: TRBD1
clone_size: many
j_call: TRBJ2-1
cdr3_nt: TGTGCCAGCAGTTCTACCTTATGGACAGGGAGCTCCTACAATGAGCAGTTCTTC
cdr3_aa: CASSSTLWTGSSYNEQFF

v_call: TRBV4-3
d_call: TRBD2
clone_size: few
j_call: TRBJ2-7
cdr3_nt: TGCGCCAGCAGCCAAGATCGGCTAGCGGGTTCCGAGCAGTACTTC
cdr3_aa: CASSQDRLAGSEQYF

v_call: TRBV20-1
d_call: TRBD2
clone_size: many
j_call: TRBJ2-1
cdr3_nt: TGCAGTGCTAGTAAAGCGGGAGGGACCGTGGGGAATGAGCAGTTCTTC
cdr3_aa: CSASKAGGTVGNEQFF

v_call: TRBV4-1
d_call: -
clone_size: -
j_call: TRBJ1-1
cdr3_nt: TGCGCCAGCAGCCAAGATAGCAGGCCTATGAACACTGAAGCTTTCTTT
cdr3_aa: CASSQDSRPMNTEAFF

v_call: TRBV18
d_call: -
clone_size: few
j_call: TRBJ2-7
cdr3_nt: TGTGCCAGCTCACCGAACAACTACGAGCAGTACTTC
cdr3_aa: CASSPNNYEQYF

v_call: TRBV29-1
d_call: -
clone_size: many
j_call: TRBJ2-3
cdr3_nt: TGCAGCGGTCGTTCGGCGACAGATACGCAGTATTTT
cdr3_aa: CSGRSATDTQYF

v_call: TRBV6-5
d_call: TRBD1
clone_size: few
j_call: TRBJ2-3
cdr3_nt: TGTGCCAGCAGTTACTCCCGGACAGGGGTAGATACGCAGTATTTT
cdr3_aa: CASSYSRTGVDTQYF

v_call: TRBV3-1
d_call: -
clone_size: many
j_call: TRBJ2-1
cdr3_nt: TGTGCCAGCAGCGATTTTTACAATGAGCAGTTCTTC
cdr3_aa: CASSDFYNEQFF

v_call: TRBV20-1
d_call: TRBD2
clone_size: -
j_call: TRBJ2-7
cdr3_nt: TGCAGTGCTAGAGATTACCAAAAGCGGGAGGGCCAACTAGTGTACGAGCAGTACTTC
cdr3_aa: CSARDYQKREGQLVYEQYF

v_call: TRBV7-2
d_call: -
clone_size: many
j_call: TRBJ2-7
cdr3_nt: TGTGCCAGCAGCTTAGGAGGTTGGGTTCCCTACGAGCAGTACTTC
cdr3_aa: CASSLGGWVPYEQYF

v_call: TRBV20-1
d_call: -
clone_size: -
j_call: TRBJ2-2
cdr3_nt: TGCAGTGCTAGCGCGGGACAATTCGCGAACACCGGGGAGCTGTTTTTT
cdr3_aa: CSASAGQFANTGELFF

v_call: TRBV5-1
d_call: -
clone_size: many
j_call: TRBJ2-7
cdr3_nt: TGCGCCAGCAGCTTTACATATGGGACAGGGGTAGCGGGAGCCGCCGAGCAGTACTTC
cdr3_aa: CASSFTYGTGVAGAAEQYF

v_call: TRBV5-4
d_call: TRBD2
clone_size: -
j_call: TRBJ2-7
cdr3_nt: TGTGCCAGCAGCCCGGCGGGGGCCTACGAGCAGTACTTC
cdr3_aa: CASSPAGAYEQYF

v_call: TRBV5-1
d_call: TRBD1
clone_size: -
j_call: TRBJ2-7
cdr3_nt: TGCGCCAGCAGCTTGCGATCCGGGACAGAGGGCGAGCAGTACTTC
cdr3_aa: CASSLRSGTEGEQYF

v_call: TRBV5-4
d_call: -
clone_size: -
j_call: TRBJ2-4
cdr3_nt: TGTGCCAGCAGCTTGTCCGGGCCCGCCAAAAACATTCAGTACTTC
cdr3_aa: CASSLSGPAKNIQYF

v_call: TRBV29-1
d_call: -
clone_size: -
j_call: TRBJ1-2
cdr3_nt: TGCAGCGTCACGGCTTCCGGTGGCTACACCTTC
cdr3_aa: CSVTASGGYTF

v_call: TRBV4-3
d_call: -
clone_size: many
j_call: TRBJ2-7
cdr3_nt: TGCGCCAGCAGCCCTCGGGGGACAGTTCCTGCCGAGCAGTACTTC
cdr3_aa: CASSPRGTVPAEQYF

v_call: TRBV29-1
d_call: -
clone_size: -
j_call: TRBJ2-1
cdr3_nt: TGCAGCGTTTTAAGCGGGTACAATGAGCAGTTCTTC
cdr3_aa: CSVLSGYNEQFF

v_call: TRBV7-2
d_call: TRBD2
clone_size: few
j_call: TRBJ2-7
cdr3_nt: TGTGCCAGCAGCTTAGGGACTAGCATTTACTACGAGCAGTACTTC
cdr3_aa: CASSLGTSIYYEQYF

v_call: TRBV4-2
d_call: -
clone_size: many
j_call: TRBJ2-2
cdr3_nt: TGTGCCAGCAGCCAAGAGCCCCCCGGGGACACCGGGGAGCTGTTTTTT
cdr3_aa: CASSQEPPGDTGELFF

v_call: TRBV5-4
d_call: TRBD1
clone_size: -
j_call: TRBJ1-4
cdr3_nt: TGTGCCAGCAGCTTACAGGGGGCGGGAGAAAAACTGTTTTTT
cdr3_aa: CASSLQGAGEKLFF

v_call: TRBV7-8
d_call: -
clone_size: -
j_call: TRBJ2-1
cdr3_nt: TGTGCCAGCAGCCCCGACTTTCCTCAGATCCACAATGAGCAGTTCTTC
cdr3_aa: CASSPDFPQIHNEQFF

v_call: TRBV18
d_call: -
clone_size: -
j_call: TRBJ1-1
cdr3_nt: TGTGCCAGCTCACCATCGGACAGCTCTGAAGCTTTCTTT
cdr3_aa: CASSPSDSSEAFF

v_call: TRBV28
d_call: -
clone_size: few
j_call: TRBJ2-2
cdr3_nt: TGTGCCAGCAGTTTTGTTCGGGACACCGGGGAGCTGTTTTTT
cdr3_aa: CASSFVRDTGELFF

v_call: TRBV5-6
d_call: -
clone_size: -
j_call: TRBJ1-6
cdr3_nt: TGTGCCAGCAGCGTTATGGGTCAGGGGAAGGATTCACCCCTCCACTTT
cdr3_aa: CASSVMGQGKDSPLHF

v_call: TRBV5-1
d_call: -
clone_size: few
j_call: TRBJ2-5
cdr3_nt: TGCGCCAGCAGCGGGGGCCCGGGGGAGACCCAGTACTTC
cdr3_aa: CASSGGPGETQYF

v_call: TRBV3-1
d_call: TRBD2
clone_size: many
j_call: TRBJ2-7
cdr3_nt: TGTGCCAGCAGCCCTGCACTAGCGGGAGGGCGCCACGAGCAGTACTTC
cdr3_aa: CASSPALAGGRHEQYF

v_call: TRBV7-9
d_call: TRBD1
clone_size: -
j_call: TRBJ1-1
cdr3_nt: TGTGCCAGCAGCCAATACCGACAGGGTGGTGAAGCTTTCTTT
cdr3_aa: CASSQYRQGGEAFF

v_call: TRBV4-2
d_call: -
clone_size: -
j_call: TRBJ2-6
cdr3_nt: TGTGCCAGCAGCCTTAAATCTGGGGCTGGGGCCAACGTCCTGACTTTC
cdr3_aa: CASSLKSGAGANVLTF

v_call: TRBV7-2
d_call: TRBD2
clone_size: -
j_call: TRBJ2-3
cdr3_nt: TGTGCCAGCAGACAACTAGCGGGAGCAGTGGGGACGCAGTATTTT
cdr3_aa: CASRQLAGAVGTQYF

v_call: TRBV4-2
d_call: -
clone_size: -
j_call: TRBJ2-5
cdr3_nt: TGTGCCAGCAGCCAGGGACATCGGGGTGAGACCCAGTACTTC
cdr3_aa: CASSQGHRGETQYF

v_call: TRBV4-2
d_call: -
clone_size: -
j_call: TRBJ2-7
cdr3_nt: TGTGCCAGCAGCCAAGCGAAGGGCCTCGACGAGCAGTACTTC
cdr3_aa: CASSQAKGLDEQYF

v_call: TRBV11-1
d_call: -
clone_size: -
j_call: TRBJ2-1
cdr3_nt: TGTGCCAGCAGCTTAGTACCCGGCAATGAGCAGTTCTTC
cdr3_aa: CASSLVPGNEQFF

v_call: TRBV5-5
d_call: TRBD1
clone_size: -
j_call: TRBJ2-1
cdr3_nt: TGTGCCAGCAGCCGAGGGACAGTAACCACCGACCAGCAGTTCTTC
cdr3_aa: CASSRGTVTTDQQFF

v_call: TRBV20-1
d_call: TRBD2
clone_size: few
j_call: TRBJ2-1
cdr3_nt: TGCAGTGCCTTCGGGACTAGCGGAAACAATGAGCAGTTCTTC
cdr3_aa: CSAFGTSGNNEQFF